This is a list of T cell receptor beta chains from one sample in a study of Ad26.COV2.S vaccination and SARS-CoV-2 variants. Some clones are missing from TCRdb's copy, which holds only in-frame ones; the method was immunoSEQ multiplex PCR. The profile covers about 350,000 clones, with about 87% appearing a single time and 6.4% taken by the ten largest. Specimen: peripheral blood, collected in a trial of Ad26.COV2.S vaccine versus placebo. The receptor source for this set is a person aged 18-60 years who received the Ad26.COV2.S COVID-19 vaccine or a placebo. CDR3s include the opening cysteine and the closing phenylalanine or tryptophan. The order of the fields is CDR3 protein, CDR3 DNA, J gene, D gene, clone size, CDR3 length, V gene. The D gene is left open where the match is weak. Clone size is shown for a subset of rows, as once, few, many or a class of expanded clone.

CATSRDVGPYEQYF | TGTGCCACCAGCAGAGATGTCGGACCCTACGAGCAGTACTTC | TRBJ2-7 | - | - | 14 | TRBV15
CASSGQGTEAFF | TGTGCCAGCAGCGGACAGGGCACTGAAGCTTTCTTT | TRBJ1-1 | TRBD1 | - | 12 | TRBV9
CASSLKGQGAAEQYF | TGTGCCAGCAGCTTGAAGGGACAGGGGGCTGCCGAGCAGTACTTC | TRBJ2-7 | TRBD1 | - | 15 | TRBV11-3
CAWSAAGGVGELFF | TGTGCCTGGAGTGCCGCGGGGGGAGTTGGGGAGCTGTTTTTT | TRBJ2-2 | TRBD2 | once | 14 | TRBV30
CASSLAEIRSGYTF | TGTGCCAGCAGCTTAGCTGAGATCCGCTCCGGCTACACCTTC | TRBJ1-2 | - | once | 14 | TRBV7-9
CASSFGSTMVGGNIQYF | TGTGCCAGCAGCTTCGGATCGACAATGGTTGGCGGAAACATTCAGTACTTC | TRBJ2-4 | - | few | 17 | TRBV7-2
CASSLQGDTEAFF | TGTGCCAGCAGCCTCCAGGGCGACACTGAAGCTTTCTTT | TRBJ1-1 | - | - | 13 | TRBV4-2
CASSQDGAYYNEQFF | TGCGCCAGCAGCCAAGATGGCGCCTATTACAATGAGCAGTTCTTC | TRBJ2-1 | - | - | 15 | TRBV4-3
CATSMVNYGYTF | TGTGCCACCTCAATGGTTAACTATGGCTACACCTTC | TRBJ1-2 | - | - | 12 | TRBV3-1/TRBV3-2
CSVSRTDTQYF | TGCAGTGTAAGCCGAACAGATACGCAGTATTTT | TRBJ2-3 | - | - | 11 | TRBV20-1
CASSGIGQTNEKLFF | TGCGCCAGCAGCGGGATCGGACAGACTAATGAAAAACTGTTTTTT | TRBJ1-4 | - | - | 15 | TRBV5-1
CASSQRTFQGYTF | TGTGCCAGCAGCCAAAGGACATTCCAGGGCTACACCTTC | TRBJ1-2 | - | few | 13 | TRBV3-1/TRBV3-2
CASSLGDRVSNTEAFF | TGTGCCAGCAGTTTAGGGGACAGGGTATCGAACACTGAAGCTTTCTTT | TRBJ1-1 | TRBD1 | - | 16 | TRBV28
CASSLVPSGNTGELFF | TGCGCCAGCAGCTTGGTTCCTAGCGGGAACACCGGGGAGCTGTTTTTT | TRBJ2-2 | TRBD2 | - | 16 | TRBV5-1
CASSLGTAGTGKAFF | TGTGCCAGCAGCTTGGGTACTGCAGGTACTGGAAAAGCTTTCTTT | TRBJ1-1 | - | - | 15 | TRBV5-6
CASSDSGGGREQYF | TGTGCCAGCAGTGATAGCGGAGGGGGTCGCGAGCAGTACTTC | TRBJ2-7 | - | - | 14 | TRBV9
CASSEQTGFQPQHF | TGTGCCAGCAGCGAACAGACAGGGTTTCAGCCCCAGCATTTT | TRBJ1-5 | TRBD1 | - | 14 | TRBV3-1/TRBV3-2
CASSLAALNTEAFF | TGTGCCAGCAGTTTGGCAGCACTGAACACTGAAGCTTTCTTT | TRBJ1-1 | - | once | 14 | TRBV6-5
CASSIAGDGYTF | TGTGCCAGTAGTATAGCCGGGGATGGCTACACCTTC | TRBJ1-2 | - | - | 12 | TRBV19
CASSSSWGYTF | TGTGCCAGCAGTTCCAGTTGGGGCTACACCTTC | TRBJ1-2 | - | - | 11 | TRBV6-2/TRBV6-3
CASTTTGTVYGYTF | TGTGCCAGCACCACAACCGGGACGGTATATGGCTACACCTTC | TRBJ1-2 | - | - | 14 | TRBV6-5
CASSPRQGQNTEAFF | TGTGCCAGCAGCCCAAGACAGGGGCAGAACACTGAAGCTTTCTTT | TRBJ1-1 | TRBD1 | - | 15 | TRBV9
CASSLTPDEETQYF | TGTGCCAGCAGCTTAACCCCAGACGAAGAGACCCAGTACTTC | TRBJ2-5 | - | - | 14 | TRBV7-3
CASSLSVKDTTQETQYF | TGTGCCAGCAGCTTATCGGTTAAGGACACCACCCAAGAGACCCAGTACTTC | TRBJ2-5 | - | - | 17 | TRBV7-3
CASRTGQNSPLHF | TGTGCCTCGCGGACAGGGCAAAATTCACCCCTCCACTTT | TRBJ1-6 | TRBD1 | - | 13 | TRBV10-3
CASSRISSGRAIGNEQFF | TGTGCCAGCAGCCGGATATCGAGCGGGAGGGCTATCGGCAATGAGCAGTTCTTC | TRBJ2-1 | TRBD2 | - | 18 | TRBV28
CASSEGAGPGNEQFF | TGTGCCAGCAGTGAGGGCGCGGGACCGGGCAATGAGCAGTTCTTC | TRBJ2-1 | - | - | 15 | TRBV25-1
CASSEAWAEKTGELFF | TGTGCCAGCAGTGAAGCTTGGGCAGAAAAAACCGGGGAGCTGTTTTTT | TRBJ2-2 | - | - | 16 | TRBV2
CASSYFGVSGANVLTF | TGTGCCAGCAGTTACTTCGGGGTATCAGGGGCCAACGTCCTGACTTTC | TRBJ2-6 | - | - | 16 | TRBV6-2/TRBV6-3
CASSRYQGWTEAFF | TGTGCCAGCAGTAGATACCAGGGCTGGACTGAAGCTTTCTTT | TRBJ1-1 | - | once | 14 | TRBV6-5
CASSLGQGTGILHEQYF | TGTGCCAGCAGTCTGGGGCAGGGGACAGGGATCTTACACGAGCAGTACTTC | TRBJ2-7 | TRBD1 | - | 17 | TRBV6-6
CASSLEGRLTGREPQHF | TGTGCCAGCAGCTTAGAAGGCAGGTTGACCGGACGGGAGCCCCAGCATTTT | TRBJ1-5 | - | - | 17 | TRBV7-9
CSVEGGAGGREQYF | TGCAGCGTTGAGGGAGGGGCGGGCGGCCGCGAGCAGTACTTC | TRBJ2-7 | TRBD2 | - | 14 | TRBV29-1
CASSLSGGGDGYTF | TGCGCCAGCAGCTTAAGCGGGGGAGGGGATGGCTACACCTTC | TRBJ1-2 | - | - | 14 | TRBV5-1
CASSLYPAGVETQYF | TGTGCCAGCAGCCTCTATCCAGCGGGAGTTGAGACCCAGTACTTC | TRBJ2-5 | TRBD2 | - | 15 | TRBV3-1/TRBV3-2
CASSPLGELFF | TGTGCCAGCAGCCCCCTCGGGGAGCTGTTTTTT | TRBJ2-2 | - | - | 11 | TRBV7-9
CASSQRGGEYSPLHF | TGCGCCAGCAGCCAACGTGGAGGGGAGTATTCACCCCTCCACTTT | TRBJ1-6 | - | once | 15 | TRBV4-1
CASSLGGAGEDGYTF | TGTGCCAGCAGCTTGGGTGGGGCGGGGGAGGATGGCTACACCTTC | TRBJ1-2 | - | - | 15 | TRBV5-4
CASSSPWRSGGYTF | TGTGCCAGCAGCTCGCCCTGGCGAAGTGGTGGCTACACCTTC | TRBJ1-2 | - | - | 14 | TRBV7-2
CASSYATGLMNTEAFF | TGTGCCAGCAGTTACGCGACAGGGCTGATGAACACTGAAGCTTTCTTT | TRBJ1-1 | TRBD1 | - | 16 | TRBV6-5
CASSPRQGNQPQHF | TGTGCCAGCAGCCCGAGACAGGGGAATCAGCCCCAGCATTTT | TRBJ1-5 | TRBD1 | - | 14 | TRBV5-8
CASSVAYQTSEQYF | TGTGCCAGCAGCGTAGCTTATCAGACTAGCGAGCAGTACTTC | TRBJ2-7 | - | - | 14 | TRBV9
CASSLDLTVYGYTF | TGTGCCAGCAGCTTAGATCTGACAGTCTATGGCTACACCTTC | TRBJ1-2 | - | once | 14 | TRBV11-2
CASSTPPGTTFQPQHF | TGTGCCAGTAGTACCCCCCCGGGGACAACCTTTCAGCCCCAGCATTTT | TRBJ1-5 | - | - | 16 | TRBV19